This TCR beta chain was recorded in a study of T cell repertoires in cytomegalovirus infection. The CDR3 contains 14 residues. In germline, CDR1 is LNHDA, CDR2 SQIVND (reference sequence). V was trimmed by 2 bases and J by 5 bases, leaving 10 bases between them. TCRdb called the reads again in MiXCR, with one record for every CDR3 protein. The data show about 830,000 distinct CDR3 sequences, less than 35% seen once. Of note for this clonotype: Its antigen is still unknown.

The source of this sequence is a human donor in good health (CMV status not recorded). Some clones in this sample may be carry-over from other donors' samples. The chain couples TRBV19 to TRBJ2-1, with D possibly TRBD1 on 5 matching bases. The material was cultured CD8+ T cells from PBMCs, obtained from culture after CMV antigen stimulation. The CDR3 spells CASSIRGPHNEQFF. The CDR3, as DNA: TGTGCCAGTAGTATAAGGGGTCCCCACAATGAGCAGTTCTTC.